A single sample gave rise to the 21 T cell receptor beta chains below, sequenced in a study of T-cell memory formation after mild COVID-19. From the 5' RACE reads, TCRdb called clonotypes with MiXCR, one entry per CDR3 protein. The sample lists around 400,000 distinct CDR3 sequences, approximately 25% occurring once. The sequenced material came from PBMCs or a T cell subset sorted from them (not recorded which). All receptors come from an adult woman who had mild COVID-19 (a few samples of this study predate the infection). Cell type and time point are not known.

The chain links TRBV6-4 to TRBJ2-1; D is perhaps TRBD1 (5 bases). Trimming shortened V by 6 bases and J by 6 bases, and 18 bases separated the two germline ends. This CDR3 has 15 residues. The V gene's germline CDR1 is MRHNA and CDR2 SNTAGT. CDR3 amino acids: CASRLSQGGSNEQFF. Written as DNA, the CDR3 is TGTGCCAGCAGACTATCCCAGGGTGGTTCCAATGAGCAGTTCTTC.

The chain employs TRBV7-8 and TRBJ2-1, with a weak D call TRBD2 (5 bases). The CDR3 runs 13 residues. Trimming removed 5 bases at V and 6 bases at J, with 11 bases between. Per germline, CDR1 SGHVS and CDR2 FQNEAQ. The CDR3, as DNA: TGTGCCAGCAGCCCCCTCGGGGTCAATGAGCAGTTCTTC. Its translation: CASSPLGVNEQFF. The variable domain in full, with the rest retrieved from reference TRBV7-8 and TRBJ2-1, is GAGVSQSPRYKVAKRGQDVALRCDPISGHVSLFWYQQALGQGPEFLTYFQNEAQLDKSGLPSDRFFAERPEGSVSTLKIQRTQQEDSAVYLCASSPLGVNEQFFGPGTRLTVL.

This clonotype has more than one count but fewer than ten. The J gene is TRBJ2-3, the V gene TRBV5-1; 7 nucleotides align to TRBD1. Germline trimming cut 4 bases from V and 7 bases from J; bases unmatched to any gene: 15. The CDR3 loop spans 16 amino acids. Germline-derived CDR1 and CDR2 are SGHRS and YFSETQ. DNA of the CDR3: TGCGCCAGCAGCGTTGGGGACAGCCAACATTCAAATACGCAGTATTTT. This gives the protein CASSVGDSQHSNTQYF.

This chain uses TRBV11-2 with TRBJ2-1; D unclear. The germline gives CDR1 SGHAT, CDR2 FQNNGV. Trimming pared 4 bases from V and 9 bases from J, leaving 7 bases between. The CDR3 length is 11 residues. CDR3 loop: CASSSGPEQFF. DNA of the CDR3: TGTGCCAGCAGCTCGGGTCCTGAGCAGTTCTTC.

The chain joins TRBV5-1 to TRBJ2-1, with a tentative D call TRBD2 (6 bases). There are 14 residues in the CDR3. Between the trimmed V and J ends, which lost 0 bases and 7 bases, there was a span of 11 bases. Germline V CDR1 and CDR2: SGHRS, YFSETQ. CDR3 DNA sequence: TGCGCCAGCAGCTTGGGGGACTTTGGTAATGAGCAGTTCTTC. Protein: CASSLGDFGNEQFF.

There are many counts of this clonotype. The chain employs TRBV29-1 and TRBJ2-1, with a weak D call TRBD2 (6 bases). The V end lost 2 bases, the J end lost 5 bases, and 13 bases lay between the germline ends. The CDR3 is made up of 14 amino acids. Per the germline V gene, CDR1 is SQVTM and CDR2 is ANQGSEA. CDR3 loop: CSVEHPGGNNEQFF. The CDR3 nucleotides are TGCAGCGTTGAACACCCAGGAGGGAACAATGAGCAGTTCTTC.

Only one count was recorded for this clonotype. The chain is built from TRBV4-3 and TRBJ2-7, with TRBD2 matching 7 bases. V lost 0 bases to trimming and J lost 3 bases; unmatched junction nucleotides: 5. Per the germline V gene, CDR1 is LGHNA and CDR2 is YSLEER. This CDR3 comprises 15 residues. The CDR3 sequence: CASSQDYGGGYEQYF. For the CDR3, the DNA is TGCGCCAGCAGCCAAGACTATGGCGGGGGCTACGAGCAGTACTTC.

The CDR3 DNA reads as TGTGCCAGCAGCTTAACCGGGGGGGACACAGATACGCAGTATTTT. Encoded protein: CASSLTGGDTDTQYF. This chain joins TRBV7-3 and TRBJ2-3; TRBD2 matches at 8 bases. The CDR3 contains 15 residues. The J segment lost 2 bases and the V segment lost 0 bases, leaving 1 base of the junction unmatched. Germline CDR1 and CDR2: SGHTA and FQGTGA.

The chain combines TRBV19 with TRBJ2-7, with D hard to call. V lost 0 bases, J lost 7 bases, and 13 bases lay in between. Germline V gives CDR1 LNHDA, CDR2 SQIVND (reference sequence). The CDR3 has 14 amino acids. CDR3 nucleotide sequence: TGTGCCAGTAGTATAGATCGAAGCCTACCTGAGCAGTACTTC. This sequence encodes CASSIDRSLPEQYF.

In the case of this clonotype: This CDR3 fails to terminate in the conserved phenylalanine or tryptophan, so it likely reflects a read error. The V call is TRBV6-5, the J call TRBJ2-7; 9 bases map to TRBD1. The CDR3 is made up of 16 amino acids. Trimming at V came to 6 bases and at J to 4 bases, leaving 13 bases not matched to a gene. Germline V gene data show CDR1 as MNHEY and CDR2 as SVGAGI. CDR3 loop: CASSPETGGRAYEQYL. CDR3 DNA: TGTGCCAGCAGCCCAGAAACAGGGGGCCGGGCTTACGAGCAGTACTTG.

The chain couples TRBV24-1 to TRBJ2-7; possibly TRBD1 for D (6 bases). The CDR3 is made up of 16 amino acids. The V end was cut by 3 bases, the J end by 5 bases, with 19 bases between. In germline, CDR1 is KGHDR, CDR2 SFDVKD. The CDR3: CATSDHRDNNVHEQYF. The CDR3 DNA sequence: TGTGCCACCAGTGATCACAGGGATAATAACGTCCACGAGCAGTACTTC.

The chain combines TRBV4-1 with TRBJ2-2, with TRBD2 identical over 8 bases. The germline V gene encodes CDR1 MGHRA and CDR2 YSYEKL. This CDR3 has 17 residues. The junction had 9 bases not matched to a gene; V was cut back by 3 bases and J by 3 bases. CDR3 sequence reads: CASSHPGTRWDTGELFF. The CDR3 nucleotides read TGCGCCAGCAGCCATCCGGGGACTAGATGGGACACCGGGGAGCTGTTTTTT.

The J gene is TRBJ1-1, the V gene TRBV27; 7 positions match TRBD1. Trimming at V came to 5 bases and at J to 1 base, leaving 4 bases not matched to a gene. The CDR3 is made up of 14 amino acids. CDR1 and CDR2 from the germline V gene are MNHEY and SMNVEV (reference sequence). CDR3 loop: CASSNHRGNTEAFF. CDR3 nucleotides: TGTGCCAGCAGTAATCACAGGGGGAACACTGAAGCTTTCTTT.

This clonotype was detected ten times or more. Written as DNA, the CDR3 is TGTGCCACCAGTGAGACTAGCGGGAGCTTTACAGCAGATACGCAGTATTTT. Encoded protein: CATSETSGSFTADTQYF. The chain employs TRBV24-1 and TRBJ2-3; TRBD2 aligns across 12 bases. V shed 4 bases, J shed 4 bases, and the junction held 8 bases outside the gene matches. The germline V gene encodes CDR1 KGHDR and CDR2 SFDVKD. The CDR3 totals 17 residues.

This chain uses TRBV12-3 or TRBV12-4 with TRBJ2-5; 13 bases align to TRBD2. The junction had 5 bases not matched to a gene; V was cut back by 5 bases and J by 2 bases. The CDR3 extends over 16 amino acids. The CDR3 nucleotides read TGTGCCAGCAGTGGACTAGCGGGAGATTTACAAGAGACCCAGTACTTC. Amino acid sequence: CASSGLAGDLQETQYF.

This clonotype was detected a few times. The V and J genes are TRBV7-2 and TRBJ2-3, with D perhaps TRBD2 (5 bases). The ends were cut back, 1 base at V and 4 bases at J, with 12 bases in the middle. The germline gives CDR1 SGHTA, CDR2 FQGNSA. CDR3 length equals 15 residues. DNA for the CDR3: TGTGCCAGCAGCTTAGGGCTAGGAGGCGCAGATACGCAGTATTTT. Protein product: CASSLGLGGADTQYF.

This rearrangement joins TRBV6-5 to TRBJ2-1; tentative D call: TRBD1 (5 bases). V was clipped by 2 bases and J by 0 bases, with 8 bases between them. Germline-derived CDR1 and CDR2 are MNHEY and SVGAGI. CDR3 size: 15 residues. The CDR3 DNA reads TGTGCCAGCAGTTACCGACAGAGCTCCTACAATGAGCAGTTCTTC. Its protein product is CASSYRQSSYNEQFF.

Many counts were recorded for this clonotype. The V gene is TRBV5-5, the J gene TRBJ2-1; D tentatively fits TRBD1 or TRBD2 (5 bases each). Between the trimmed V and J ends, which lost 0 bases and 2 bases, there was a span of 12 bases. Germline V gene sequence: CDR1 SGHKS, CDR2 YYEKEE (reference sequence). The CDR3 has 16 residues. CDR3 sequence: CASSLATGRTYNEQFF. In DNA form, the CDR3 reads TGTGCCAGCAGCTTGGCCACGGGACGGACCTACAATGAGCAGTTCTTC.

The J gene is TRBJ2-1, the V gene TRBV14, with D tentatively TRBD1 (6 bases). This CDR3 is built from 15 residues. The germline V gene has CDR1 SGHDN and CDR2 FVKESK. V lost 4 bases and J 5 bases, leaving 15 bases between the germline ends. In DNA, the CDR3 is TGTGCCAGCAGCCCCAGGACAGCGATAAACAATGAGCAGTTCTTC. This sequence encodes CASSPRTAINNEQFF.

This chain uses TRBV4-1 with TRBJ2-2; D remains ambiguous. This CDR3 is built from 16 residues. V gave up 1 base and J gave up 1 base, with 10 bases separating them. Germline assignment: CDR1 MGHRA and CDR2 YSYEKL. The CDR3: CASSQVTGKNTGELFF. CDR3 in DNA: TGCGCCAGCAGCCAAGTAACGGGCAAGAACACCGGGGAGCTGTTTTTT.

The chain combines TRBV7-3 with TRBJ1-5; the D gene is possibly TRBD1 (5 bases). Trimming left V 3 bases short and J 3 bases short, with 15 bases between. Germline V gene sequence: CDR1 SGHTA, CDR2 FQGTGA. This CDR3 region has 16 residues. The CDR3 nucleotides are TGTGCCAGCAGCTTGACCGACAGAGCGTTCAATCAGCCCCAGCATTTT. Translating it yields CASSLTDRAFNQPQHF.